This TCR beta chain was documented in a study of early T cells in non-severe SARS-CoV-2 infection. As for the study in general: Whole-blood bulk RNA, unsorted, was sequenced, and chains were unpaired.

A single record per CDR3 protein comes from TCRdb applying MiXCR to the 5' RACE reads. The sample lists about 50,000 distinct CDR3 sequences, 5% to 5.5% seen once, with roughly 5.2% in the top ten. Study-wide results and caveats: The matching step, a VDJdb search, favored anti-spike CD8 responses and missed private and CD4 specificities.

The CDR3 has 15 residues. The V gene's germline CDR1 is LNHDA and CDR2 SQIVND (reference sequence). V gave up 5 bases and J gave up 0 bases, with 11 bases separating them. This clonotype was found many times. Its cognate antigen is unknown. The sequencing here drew on whole blood, taken at baseline. V gene TRBV19 combines with J gene TRBJ1-5; no clear D. This TCR came from an adult who was a healthcare worker with PCR-confirmed SARS-CoV-2 infection or an uninfected control (not recorded which). The CDR3 is CASSSTDYSNQPQHF. CDR3 DNA: TGTGCCAGTAGTTCGACGGACTATAGCAATCAGCCCCAGCATTTT.